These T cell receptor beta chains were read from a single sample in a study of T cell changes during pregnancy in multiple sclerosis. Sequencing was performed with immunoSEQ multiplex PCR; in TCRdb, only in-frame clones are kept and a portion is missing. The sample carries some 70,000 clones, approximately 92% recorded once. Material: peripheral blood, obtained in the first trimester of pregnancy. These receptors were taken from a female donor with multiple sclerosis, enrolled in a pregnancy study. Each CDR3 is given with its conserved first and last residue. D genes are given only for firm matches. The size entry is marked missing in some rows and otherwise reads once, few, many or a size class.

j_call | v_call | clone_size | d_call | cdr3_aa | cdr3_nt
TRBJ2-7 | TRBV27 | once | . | CASSVSRVAYEQYF | TGTGCCAGCAGTGTTTCCCGGGTTGCCTACGAGCAGTACTTC
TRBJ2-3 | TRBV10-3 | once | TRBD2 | CAISESSGGPSTDTQYF | TGTGCCATCAGTGAGTCAAGCGGGGGCCCGAGCACAGATACGCAGTATTTT
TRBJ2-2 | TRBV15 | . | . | CATSSRQPWSTGELFF | TGTGCCACCAGCAGTAGACAGCCGTGGAGCACCGGGGAGCTGTTTTTT
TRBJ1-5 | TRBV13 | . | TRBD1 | CASSKRTGGVLVNQPQHF | TGTGCCAGCAGCAAGAGGACAGGGGGTGTCTTGGTTAATCAGCCCCAGCATTTT
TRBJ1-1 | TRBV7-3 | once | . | CASSLRSRGGYAEAFF | TGTGCCAGCAGCTTAAGATCAAGGGGAGGGTATGCTGAAGCTTTCTTT
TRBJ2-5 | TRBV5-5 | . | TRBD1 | CASSLEGGKETQYF | TGTGCCAGCAGCTTGGAAGGGGGCAAGGAGACCCAGTACTTC
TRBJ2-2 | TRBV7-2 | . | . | CASSLFRPPTIAGELFF | TGTGCCAGCAGCTTATTTCGCCCCCCAACTATCGCCGGGGAGCTGTTTTTT
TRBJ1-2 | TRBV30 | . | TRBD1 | CAWSVLDRGGYGYTF | TGTGCCTGGAGTGTACTTGACAGGGGCGGCTATGGCTACACCTTC
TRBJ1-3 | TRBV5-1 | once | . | CASSEKPYSGNTIYF | TGCGCCAGCAGCGAAAAGCCCTACTCTGGAAACACCATATATTTT
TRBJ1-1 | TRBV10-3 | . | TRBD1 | CAITHRQGNTEAFF | TGTGCCATCACGCACCGACAGGGGAACACTGAAGCTTTCTTT
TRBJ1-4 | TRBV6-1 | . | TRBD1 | CASSEQDRGGEKLFF | TGTGCCAGCAGTGAACAGGACAGGGGAGGGGAAAAACTGTTTTTT
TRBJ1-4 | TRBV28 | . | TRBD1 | CASSWTGAGEKLFF | TGTGCCAGCAGTTGGACAGGGGCGGGTGAAAAACTGTTTTTT
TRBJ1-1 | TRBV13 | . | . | CASSYRTGLERNTEAFF | TGTGCCAGCAGCTACAGAACAGGGCTGGAAAGGAACACTGAAGCTTTCTTT
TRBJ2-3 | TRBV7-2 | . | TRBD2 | CAGSLAGGTDTQYF | TGTGCCGGATCCTTAGCGGGGGGGACAGATACGCAGTATTTT
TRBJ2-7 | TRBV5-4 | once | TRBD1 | CASSFDRGRNYEQYF | TGTGCCAGCAGCTTCGACAGGGGGCGCAACTACGAGCAGTACTTC
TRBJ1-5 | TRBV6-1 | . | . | CASKVGDQPQHF | TGTGCCAGCAAGGTAGGGGATCAGCCCCAGCATTTT
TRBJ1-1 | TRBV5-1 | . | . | CASSLRGTSNTEAFF | TGCGCCAGCAGCTTGCGGGGGACCTCGAACACTGAAGCTTTCTTT
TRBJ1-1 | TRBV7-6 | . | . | CASSLGALRMNTEAFF | TGTGCCAGCAGCTTAGGGGCACTCAGGATGAACACTGAAGCTTTCTTT
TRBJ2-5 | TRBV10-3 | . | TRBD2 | CAISERGGRQNRSLYQETQYF | TGTGCCATCAGTGAGCGGGGGGGCAGGCAGAACCGAAGCCTGTACCAAGAGACCCAGTACTTC
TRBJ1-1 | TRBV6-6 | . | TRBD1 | CASSSKTGWDTEAFF | TGTGCCAGCAGTTCTAAGACAGGGTGGGACACTGAAGCTTTCTTT
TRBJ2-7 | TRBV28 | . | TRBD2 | CASRITSGSFYEQYF | TGTGCCAGCAGGATTACTAGCGGGAGTTTTTACGAGCAGTACTTC
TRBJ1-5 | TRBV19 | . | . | CASSIAPTGGRLAQHF | TGTGCCAGTAGTATCGCCCCGACGGGGGGTAGGTTGGCCCAGCATTTT
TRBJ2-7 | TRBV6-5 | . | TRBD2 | CASSSGLAGSYEQYF | TGTGCCAGCAGTTCCGGACTAGCGGGATCCTACGAGCAGTACTTC
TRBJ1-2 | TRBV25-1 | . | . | CASSTATGLPEYGYTF | TGTGCCAGCAGTACCGCCACCGGACTCCCCGAATATGGCTACACCTTC
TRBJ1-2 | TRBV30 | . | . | CAWSADDYGYTF | TGTGCCTGGAGCGCGGATGATTATGGCTACACCTTC
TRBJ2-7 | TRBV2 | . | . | CASSESLARVYYEQYF | TGTGCCAGCAGTGAATCGTTAGCCAGGGTGTACTACGAGCAGTACTTC
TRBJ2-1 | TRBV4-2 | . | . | CASSQEIPGDEQFF | TGTGCCAGCAGCCAAGAAATCCCCGGGGATGAGCAGTTCTTC
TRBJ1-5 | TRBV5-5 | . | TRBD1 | CASSPYPTGDSNQPQHF | TGTGCCAGCAGCCCCTATCCGACAGGGGATAGCAATCAGCCCCAGCATTTT
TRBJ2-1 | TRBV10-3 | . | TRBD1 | CAISEKDRAGDNEQFF | TGTGCCATCAGTGAGAAAGACAGGGCCGGAGACAATGAGCAGTTCTTC
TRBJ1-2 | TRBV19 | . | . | CASSISSANYGYTF | TGTGCCAGTAGTATTTCTTCCGCTAACTATGGCTACACCTTC
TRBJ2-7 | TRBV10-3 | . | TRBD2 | CATTRTSGGSYEQYF | TGTGCCACCACAAGGACTAGCGGAGGCTCCTACGAGCAGTACTTC
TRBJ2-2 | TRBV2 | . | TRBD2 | CASSESPGTSGRKGWELFF | TGTGCCAGCAGTGAAAGCCCGGGGACTAGCGGGAGGAAAGGCTGGGAGCTGTTTTTT
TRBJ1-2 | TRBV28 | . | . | CASSFGGPLGGYTF | TGTGCCAGCAGTTTTGGAGGTCCCCTAGGTGGCTACACCTTC
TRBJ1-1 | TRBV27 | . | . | CASSLNRNTEAFF | TGTGCCAGCAGTTTGAACAGGAACACTGAAGCTTTCTTT
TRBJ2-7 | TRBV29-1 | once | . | CSVGPVSYEQYF | TGCAGCGTTGGGCCAGTCTCCTACGAGCAGTACTTC
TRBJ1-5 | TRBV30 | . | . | CAWRETVNSNQPQHF | TGTGCCTGGAGAGAGACAGTTAATAGCAATCAGCCCCAGCATTTT
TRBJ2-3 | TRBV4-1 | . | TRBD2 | CASSQESGTSGGAQTDTQYF | TGCGCCAGCAGCCAAGAATCCGGGACTAGCGGGGGGGCCCAAACAGATACGCAGTATTTT
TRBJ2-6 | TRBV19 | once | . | CASSSRTITSGANVLTF | TGTGCCAGTAGTTCCCGGACTATTACCTCTGGGGCCAACGTCCTGACTTTC
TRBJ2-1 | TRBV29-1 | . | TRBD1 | CSVLRQGGEQFF | TGCAGCGTCCTCAGACAGGGCGGAGAGCAGTTCTTC
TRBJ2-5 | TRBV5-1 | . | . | CASSLGQGGPQETQYF | TGCGCCAGCAGCCTTGGGCAGGGCGGACCTCAAGAGACCCAGTACTTC
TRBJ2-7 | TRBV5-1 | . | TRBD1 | CASSPDRGSYEQYF | TGCGCCAGCAGCCCGGACAGGGGATCCTACGAGCAGTACTTC
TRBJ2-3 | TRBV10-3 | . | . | CAISADSIPTDTQYF | TGTGCCATCAGTGCAGACAGTATCCCCACAGATACGCAGTATTTT
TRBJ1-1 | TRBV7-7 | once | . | CASSLGQNTEAFF | TGTGCCAGCAGCTTAGGACAGAACACTGAAGCTTTCTTT
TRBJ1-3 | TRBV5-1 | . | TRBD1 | CASSLEGAGDLSSGNTIYF | TGCGCCAGCAGCTTGGAGGGGGCCGGGGACCTGAGCTCTGGAAACACCATATATTTT
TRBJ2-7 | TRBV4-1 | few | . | CASSLTLGRDYEQYF | TGCGCCAGCAGTTTAACTCTTGGGCGGGACTACGAGCAGTACTTC
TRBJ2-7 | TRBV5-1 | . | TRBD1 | CASSSGTGLSYEQYF | TGCGCCAGCAGTTCCGGGACAGGGTTATCCTACGAGCAGTACTTC
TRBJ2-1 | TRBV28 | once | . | CASSLLTVPYNEQFF | TGTGCCAGCAGTTTGTTGACAGTACCCTACAATGAGCAGTTCTTC
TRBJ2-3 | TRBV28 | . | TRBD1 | CASSSRGTVTDTQYF | TGTGCCAGCAGTTCCAGAGGGACAGTCACAGATACGCAGTATTTT
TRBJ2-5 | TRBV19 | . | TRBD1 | CASSIGRGETQYF | TGTGCCAGTAGTATCGGCAGGGGGGAGACCCAGTACTTC